This T cell receptor beta chain stems from a study of cytomegalovirus exposure and HLA in healthy donors. General study points: The investigators catalogued some 150 TCR beta chains as cytomegalovirus-associated.

It was with 60 Vbeta and 13 Jbeta primers that the PCR ran. Per the original methods: Among the unique TCR beta chains that a later analysis counted, about 84 million in all, about 10 million were shared. Profiling relied on immunoSEQ multiplex PCR, and the TCRdb table lists in-frame clones only, not all of them. D and trimming were read from the DNA, whereas the V and J calls and clone size are those reported in that table. The data hold about 200,000 clones, with roughly 78% observed a single time. Note on this clone: The target antigen is unknown.

This CDR3 contains 15 residues. Unmatched junction bases numbered 9, after V lost 5 bases and J lost 6 bases. Germline V gene lookup returns CDR1 SGHAT and CDR2 FQNNGV. The receptor was derived from a girl aged 10 to 17 in good health and CMV-seropositive. The source material was PBMCs. The chain recombines TRBV11-2 with TRBJ2-3, with 9 bases fitting TRBD2. In DNA, the CDR3 is TGTGCCAGCAGCAATAGCGGGGGCGCCCCCGATACGCAGTATTTT. Its translation: CASSNSGGAPDTQYF.